The present entry profiles one T cell receptor beta chain with its context. Its antigen is unidentified. The table came from immunoSEQ multiplex PCR; TCRdb's copy has only in-frame clones and leaves some out. The sample records about 1.1 million clones, roughly 80% being singletons. This CDR3 spans 14 amino acids. The V end lost 0 bases, the J end lost 8 bases, and 13 bases lay between the germline ends. CDR1 and CDR2 (germline): SGHTA, FQGNSA. This entry comes from a study of shared clonotypes between healthy human individuals. Study observations and caveats: For sorted subsets, rarefaction showed incomplete sequencing despite large depth. It was observed that 5% to 6% of naive CD4 clonotypes were shared across a handful of donors.

This chain links TRBV7-2 with TRBJ1-2; D is undetermined. The source material was memory CD4+ T cells from PBMCs. Subset specified: CD45RA-negative fraction. The origin of this receptor is a man aged 18 to 30 in good health. Some clones in this sample may be carry-over from other donors' samples. The CDR3 protein is CASSLALIVSGYTF. The CDR3 coding sequence is TGTGCCAGCAGCTTAGCGCTTATCGTTTCCGGCTACACCTTC.